What follows are 25 T cell receptor beta chains derived from one specimen sequenced in a study of identical twins. TCRdb reanalysed the 5' RACE reads using MiXCR and keeps one entry per CDR3 protein. This table holds about 890,000 distinct CDR3 sequences, approximately 13% found once. The sample was also reused in another study, on yellow fever vaccine responses in identical twins.

The sequenced sample was PBMCs. The source of these receptors is a woman between 18 and 29 years old in good health.

The chain links TRBV28 to TRBJ2-7; 7 bases line up with TRBD2. From germline, CDR1 is MDHEN and CDR2 SYDVKM. This CDR3 is built from 14 residues. V lost 6 bases, J lost 1 base, and 6 bases stayed unmatched. The CDR3 is CASSLSGASYEQYF. As DNA, the CDR3 is TGTGCCAGCAGCCTAAGCGGGGCGTCCTACGAGCAGTACTTC. Looking up the rest from reference TRBV28 and TRBJ2-7 gives the full variable domain: DVKVTQSSRYLVKRTGEKVFLECVQDMDHENMFWYRQDPGLGLRLIYFSYDVKMKEKGDIPEGYSVSREKKERFSLILESASTNQTSMYLCASSLSGASYEQYFGPGTRLTVT.

This clonotype was found a few times. The V gene is TRBV6-2 or TRBV6-3, the J gene TRBJ1-4; TRBD1 matches 9 bases. In germline, CDR1 is MNHEY, CDR2 SVGEGT. Trimming at V came to 5 bases and at J to 5 bases, leaving 9 bases not matched to a gene. The CDR3 covers 16 residues. CDR3 region: CASSQGHGTGNEKLFF. The CDR3 DNA sequence: TGTGCCAGCAGTCAAGGTCACGGGACAGGGAATGAAAAACTGTTTTTT.

This clonotype turned up a few times. The chain links TRBV29-1 to TRBJ2-3; D is possibly TRBD1 (5 bases). V was trimmed by 3 bases and J by 4 bases, leaving 11 bases between them. The CDR3 extends over 13 amino acids. In germline, CDR1 is SQVTM, CDR2 ANQGSEA. The CDR3 nucleotides are TGCAGCGTTGATTGGCAGGGATCAGATACGCAGTATTTT. Translation: CSVDWQGSDTQYF.

This clonotype was counted a few times. V usage is TRBV5-5 and J usage is TRBJ1-1; possibly TRBD1 for D (6 bases). The CDR3 extends over 13 amino acids. Germline V gene sequence: CDR1 SGHKS, CDR2 YYEKEE (reference sequence). Trimming stripped 2 bases from V and 5 bases from J, with 10 bases between. CDR3 sequence: CASSLQGSTEAFF. The CDR3 nucleotides are TGTGCCAGCAGCTTACAGGGAAGTACTGAAGCTTTCTTT.

This clonotype was seen repeatedly, ten times or more. The chain links TRBV6-5 to TRBJ2-6; unclear D gene. V was cut by 0 bases and J by 0 bases, with 9 bases left in between. The CDR3 is made up of 17 amino acids. Germline V gene sequence: CDR1 MNHEY, CDR2 SVGAGI. CDR3 nucleotides: TGTGCCAGCAGTTACTCCTTTATGACCTCTGGGGCCAACGTCCTGACTTTC. Residues: CASSYSFMTSGANVLTF.

This clonotype was detected once. This chain links TRBV12-3 or TRBV12-4 with TRBJ2-1; maybe TRBD2 (6 bases). This CDR3 is built from 15 residues. V was clipped by 7 bases and J by 6 bases, with 19 bases between them. The DNA of the CDR3 is TGTGCCAGCACCTCCTCGGGTCAGGGAGGCAATGAGCAGTTCTTC. It codes for CASTSSGQGGNEQFF.

This clonotype was recorded a few times. Here the CDR3 reads CASSYLGLAGVNTGELFF. Written as DNA, the CDR3 is TGCGCCAGCAGCTACTTAGGACTAGCGGGAGTAAACACCGGGGAGCTGTTTTTT. The J gene is TRBJ2-2, the V gene TRBV5-1, with 13 bases aligning to TRBD2. Germline loops: CDR1 SGHRS, CDR2 YFSETQ. V was pared by 3 bases and J by 2 bases, with 7 bases of the junction left unmatched. The length of the CDR3 is 18 residues.

Only a few counts were recorded for this clonotype. The rearrangement joins TRBV20-1 to TRBJ2-1; possible D gene TRBD2, 5 bases. CDR3 size: 14 residues. Trimming took 3 bases from V and 2 from J, leaving 11 bases between them. Looked up from germline, CDR1 is DFQATT and CDR2 is SNEGSKA (reference sequence). DNA for the CDR3: TGCAGTGCTAGTCAACTAGGTCCCTACAATGAGCAGTTCTTC. Translated, it gives CSASQLGPYNEQFF.

The chain uses TRBV24-1 and TRBJ2-5, with a tentative D call TRBD2 (5 bases). Germline CDR1 and CDR2: KGHDR and SFDVKD. The CDR3 sequence is 13 residues long. The V gene lost 6 bases and the J gene lost 2 bases, with 9 bases spanning the gap. DNA for the CDR3: TGTGCCACCAGTAAGCGGCCTCAAGAGACCCAGTACTTC. Encoded protein: CATSKRPQETQYF.

This clonotype was counted only a few times. V is TRBV5-1 and J is TRBJ1-6; 7 positions agree with TRBD1. The germline CDR1 and CDR2 sequences are SGHRS and YFSETQ. The CDR3 runs to 12 residues. The trim removed 0 bases at V and 16 bases at J, leaving 4 bases unmatched. Here the CDR3 DNA reads TGCGCCAGCAGCTTGGAGAGGGGGCAGCTCCACTTT. Translating gives CASSLERGQLHF.

The chain uses TRBV4-1 and TRBJ2-1, with D possibly matching TRBD2 (7 bases). Trimming removed 0 bases at V and 3 bases at J, with 12 bases between. The CDR3 is 16 amino acids. Germline loops: CDR1 MGHRA, CDR2 YSYEKL. This chain's CDR3 is CASSQEGGGYYNEQFF. The CDR3, as DNA: TGCGCCAGCAGCCAAGAGGGGGGGGGCTACTACAATGAGCAGTTCTTC.

The V call is TRBV5-1, the J call TRBJ2-2; D not certain. The V and J ends lost 0 bases and 3 bases respectively, with 9 bases between them. The CDR3 extends over 15 amino acids. CDR1 and CDR2 from the germline V gene are SGHRS and YFSETQ. The CDR3 here is CASSLGALDTGELFF. The DNA of the CDR3 is TGCGCCAGCAGCTTGGGGGCACTGGACACCGGGGAGCTGTTTTTT.

The sample holds a few counts of this clonotype. This sequence joins TRBV6-5 and TRBJ1-2; 7 nucleotides line up with TRBD1. The germline V gene encodes CDR1 MNHEY and CDR2 SVGAGI. Losses at the gene ends were 4 bases for V and 3 bases for J; bases not matched to a gene: 8. The CDR3 is 15 amino acids. CDR3 nucleotide sequence: TGTGCCAGCAGTTCCGAGACAGGGATTGACTATGGCTACACCTTC. It is translated as CASSSETGIDYGYTF.

This clonotype has more than one count but fewer than ten. V and J are TRBV6-2 or TRBV6-3 and TRBJ1-1; 7 nucleotides line up with TRBD1. The CDR3 spans 13 residues. Germline V gene data show CDR1 as MNHEY and CDR2 as SVGEGT. The ends lost 5 bases at V and 5 bases at J; junction bases unmatched: 5. The CDR3 sequence is CASSQTGRTEAFF. The DNA for the CDR3 is TGTGCCAGCAGTCAGACAGGGAGGACTGAAGCTTTCTTT.

This clonotype was counted a few times. The chain links TRBV5-1 to TRBJ2-3; 8 bases are a match to TRBD2. The CDR3 length is 16 residues. The V and J ends lost 4 bases and 2 bases, in that order; junction bases with no gene match: 9. Per germline, CDR1 SGHRS and CDR2 YFSETQ. The CDR3 region is CASSKSGGPYTDTQYF. The DNA of the CDR3 is TGCGCCAGCAGCAAGAGCGGGGGCCCCTACACAGATACGCAGTATTTT. Based on the CDR3 plus reference TRBV5-1 and TRBJ2-3, the full variable domain is KAGVTQTPRYLIKTRGQQVTLSCSPISGHRSVSWYQQTPGQGLQFLFEYFSETQRNKGNFPGRFSGRQFSNSRSEMNVSTLELGDSALYLCASSKSGGPYTDTQYFGPGTRLTVL.

The gene calls are TRBV12-3 or TRBV12-4 and TRBJ2-2; D might be TRBD1 (5 bases). This CDR3 is built from 14 residues. Trimming stripped 5 bases from V and 1 base from J, with 8 bases between. CDR3 DNA sequence: TGTGCCAGCAGTGTACAGGAGAACACCGGGGAGCTGTTTTTT. Residues: CASSVQENTGELFF.

The sample holds many counts of this clonotype. This chain connects TRBV6-1 to TRBJ2-3; TRBD1 might be the D (6 bases). Germline CDR1 reads MNHNS; CDR2 reads SASEGT. V gave up 6 bases and J gave up 2 bases, with 21 bases separating them. The CDR3 length is 17 residues. CDR3 DNA sequence: TGTGCCAGCAGACCCTCCCGAGGGGGAGCAAACACAGATACGCAGTATTTT. Translating gives CASRPSRGGANTDTQYF.

The J gene is TRBJ2-1, the V gene TRBV3-1; TRBD2 matches at 7 bases. V dropped 3 bases and J dropped 7; count of bases not matched to a gene: 12. There are 16 residues in the CDR3. Germline assignment: CDR1 LGHDT and CDR2 YNNKEL (reference sequence). The CDR3 DNA follows: TGTGCCAGCAGCCACCGACTAGCCCAGTGGGGGAATGAGCAGTTCTTC. Its translation: CASSHRLAQWGNEQFF.

This clonotype was observed at least ten times. The chain has TRBV24-1 and TRBJ1-5; D ambiguous. This CDR3 is built from 14 residues. V was clipped by 4 bases and J by 0 bases, with 6 bases between them. Per the germline V gene, CDR1 is KGHDR and CDR2 is SFDVKD. The CDR3 loop reads CATSDGDSNQPQHF. The CDR3 DNA sequence: TGTGCCACCAGTGACGGCGATAGCAATCAGCCCCAGCATTTT.

CDR3 nucleotide sequence: TGTGCCAGCAGCCCAACACTCCAGGGGGCCCCCCTCCACTTT. The encoded protein is CASSPTLQGAPLHF. This rearrangement joins TRBV14 to TRBJ1-6, with 8 positions matching TRBD1. The CDR3 is made up of 14 amino acids. With V trimmed by 4 bases and J by 13 bases, 9 bases remained unmatched. Germline V gene sequence: CDR1 SGHDN, CDR2 FVKESK.

The V call is TRBV10-3, the J call TRBJ2-2; TRBD2 agrees at 14 bases. V gave up 11 bases and J gave up 0 bases; unmatched junction bases: 5. This CDR3 spans 16 amino acids. Looked up from germline, CDR1 is ENHRY and CDR2 is SYGVKD. The CDR3 sequence is CALGTSGGANTGELFF. The CDR3 DNA follows: TGTGCCCTCGGGACTAGCGGGGGCGCGAACACCGGGGAGCTGTTTTTT.

Only a few counts were recorded for this clonotype. The V gene is TRBV4-1, the J gene TRBJ2-1, with D perhaps TRBD1 or TRBD2 (6 bases each). Germline V CDR1 and CDR2: MGHRA, YSYEKL. The CDR3 contains 15 residues. The V gene lost 0 bases and the J gene lost 4 bases, with 10 bases spanning the gap. Here the CDR3 DNA reads TGCGCCAGCAGCCAAGACTCGGGGGCTTACAATGAGCAGTTCTTC. Residues: CASSQDSGAYNEQFF.

This sequence joins TRBV28 and TRBJ2-1; 7 bases align to TRBD1. Germline V lookup: CDR1 MDHEN, CDR2 SYDVKM. The CDR3 is 13 residues long. Trimming at V came to 10 bases and at J to 2 bases, leaving 5 bases not matched to a gene. Written as DNA, the CDR3 is TGTGCCACCACAGGGGTCACCTACAATGAGCAGTTCTTC. It codes for CATTGVTYNEQFF. The entire variable domain, with the rest obtained from reference TRBV28 and TRBJ2-1, is as follows: DVKVTQSSRYLVKRTGEKVFLECVQDMDHENMFWYRQDPGLGLRLIYFSYDVKMKEKGDIPEGYSVSREKKERFSLILESASTNQTSMYLCATTGVTYNEQFFGPGTRLTVL.

This chain joins TRBV18 and TRBJ2-7; 7 nucleotides agree with TRBD1. V gave up 0 bases and J gave up 3 bases; unmatched junction bases: 8. Per germline, CDR1 KGHSH and CDR2 LQKENI. CDR3 length equals 16 residues. CDR3 DNA: TGTGCCAGCTCACCACCGGGGACAGCAGGCGGCTACGAGCAGTACTTC. It codes for CASSPPGTAGGYEQYF.

Note on this clonotype: An end of the junction does not agree with germline; a read error may underlie this. The chain uses TRBV11-2 and TRBJ2-2; D may be TRBD2 (5 bases). The CDR3 runs 15 residues. Germline loops: CDR1 SGHAT, CDR2 FQNNGV. The CDR3 DNA reads TGTGCCAGCACCGACGGGATCACGAACACCGGGGAGCTGCTTTTT. As protein: CASTDGITNTGELLF.